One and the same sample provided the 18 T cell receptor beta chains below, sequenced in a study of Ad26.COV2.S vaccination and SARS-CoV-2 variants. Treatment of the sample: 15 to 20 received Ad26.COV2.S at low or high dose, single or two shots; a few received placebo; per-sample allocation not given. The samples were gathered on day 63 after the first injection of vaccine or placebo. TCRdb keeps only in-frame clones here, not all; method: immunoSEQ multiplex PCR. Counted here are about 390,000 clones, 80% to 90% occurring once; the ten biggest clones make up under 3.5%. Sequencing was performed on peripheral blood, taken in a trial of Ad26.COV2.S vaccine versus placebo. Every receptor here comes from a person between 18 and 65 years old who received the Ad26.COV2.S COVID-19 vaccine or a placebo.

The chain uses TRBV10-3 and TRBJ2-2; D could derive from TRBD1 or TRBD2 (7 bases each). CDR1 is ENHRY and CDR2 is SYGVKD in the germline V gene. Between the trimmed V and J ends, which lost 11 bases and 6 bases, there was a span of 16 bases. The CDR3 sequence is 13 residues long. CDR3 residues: CASGGGVAGELFF. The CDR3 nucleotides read TGTGCCTCAGGGGGGGGCGTAGCCGGGGAGCTGTTTTTT.

The CDR3 nucleotides read TGTGCCAGCGGCCGGGACTTGGACAATGAGCAGTTCTTC. It codes for CASGRDLDNEQFF. The genes are TRBV9 and TRBJ2-1; tentatively, D is TRBD2 (6 bases). The ends were cut back, 7 bases at V and 5 bases at J, with 13 bases in the middle. CDR1 and CDR2 from the germline V gene are SGDLS and YYNGEE. This CDR3 region has 13 residues.

The CDR3 DNA is TGTGCCAGCAGGCAGGGACAACTCTATGGCTACACCTTC. This encodes CASRQGQLYGYTF. The rearrangement joins TRBV12-3 or TRBV12-4 to TRBJ1-2, with a weak D call TRBD1 (6 bases). The CDR3 extends over 13 amino acids. V was shortened by 6 bases and J by 4 bases, with 12 bases between the two germline ends.

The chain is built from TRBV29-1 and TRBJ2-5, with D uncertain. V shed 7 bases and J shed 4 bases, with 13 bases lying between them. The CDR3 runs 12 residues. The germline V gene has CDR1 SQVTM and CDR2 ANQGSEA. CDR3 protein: CSALMDRETQYF. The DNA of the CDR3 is TGCAGCGCCCTTATGGATCGAGAGACCCAGTACTTC. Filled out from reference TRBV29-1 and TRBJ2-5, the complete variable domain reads SAVISQKPSRDICQRGTSLTIQCQVDSQVTMMFWYRQQPGQSLTLIATANQGSEATYESGFVIDKFPISRPNLTFSTLTVSNMSPEDSSIYLCSALMDRETQYFGPGTRLLVL.

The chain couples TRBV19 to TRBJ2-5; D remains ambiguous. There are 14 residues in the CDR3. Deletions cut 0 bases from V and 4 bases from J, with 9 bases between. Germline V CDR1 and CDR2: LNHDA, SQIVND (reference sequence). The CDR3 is CASSIDPGGETQYF. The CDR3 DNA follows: TGTGCCAGTAGTATAGACCCGGGCGGAGAGACCCAGTACTTC. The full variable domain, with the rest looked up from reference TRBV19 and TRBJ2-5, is DGGITQSPKYLFRKEGQNVTLSCEQNLNHDAMYWYRQDPGQGLRLIYYSQIVNDFQKGDIAEGYSVSREKKESFPLTVTSAQKNPTAFYLCASSIDPGGETQYFGPGTRLLVL.

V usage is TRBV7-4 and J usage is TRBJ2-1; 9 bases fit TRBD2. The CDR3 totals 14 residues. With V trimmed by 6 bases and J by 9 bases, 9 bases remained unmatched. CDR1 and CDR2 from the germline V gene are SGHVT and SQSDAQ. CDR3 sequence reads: CASSVAGVMGEQFF. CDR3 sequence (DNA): TGTGCCAGCAGTGTAGCGGGGGTAATGGGTGAGCAGTTCTTC.

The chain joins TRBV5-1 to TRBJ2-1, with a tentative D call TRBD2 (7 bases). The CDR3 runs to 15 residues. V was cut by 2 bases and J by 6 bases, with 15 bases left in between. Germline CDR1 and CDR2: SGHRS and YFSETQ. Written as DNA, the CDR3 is TGCGCCAGCAGCTTAGGCCTAGGGGGGGTCAATGAGCAGTTCTTC. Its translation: CASSLGLGGVNEQFF.

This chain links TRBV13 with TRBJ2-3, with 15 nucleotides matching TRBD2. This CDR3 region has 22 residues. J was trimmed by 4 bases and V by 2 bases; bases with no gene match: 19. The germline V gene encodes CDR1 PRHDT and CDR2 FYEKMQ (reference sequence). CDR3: CASSLSLGLAGGDQPSPDTQYF. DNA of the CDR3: TGTGCCAGCAGCTTAAGTCTCGGACTAGCGGGGGGGGACCAGCCTTCGCCAGATACGCAGTATTTT.

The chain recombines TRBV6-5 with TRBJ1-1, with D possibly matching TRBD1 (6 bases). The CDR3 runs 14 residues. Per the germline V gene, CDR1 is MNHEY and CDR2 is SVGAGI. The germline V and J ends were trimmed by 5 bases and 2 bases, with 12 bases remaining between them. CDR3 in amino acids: CASSRQDPNTEAFF. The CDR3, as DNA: TGTGCCAGCAGTAGACAGGACCCAAACACTGAAGCTTTCTTT.

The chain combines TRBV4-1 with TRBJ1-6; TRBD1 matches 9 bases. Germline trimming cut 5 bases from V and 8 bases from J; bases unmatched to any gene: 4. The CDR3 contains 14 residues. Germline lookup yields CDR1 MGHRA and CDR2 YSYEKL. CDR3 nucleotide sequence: TGCGCCAGCAGCGGCGGGACAGGGCATTCACCCCTCCACTTT. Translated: CASSGGTGHSPLHF.

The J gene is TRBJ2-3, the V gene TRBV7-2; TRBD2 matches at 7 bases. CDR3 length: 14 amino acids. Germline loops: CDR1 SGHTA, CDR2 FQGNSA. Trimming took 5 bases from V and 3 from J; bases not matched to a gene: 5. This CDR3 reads CASSPGLVTDTQYF. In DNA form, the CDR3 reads TGTGCCAGCAGCCCAGGACTAGTTACAGATACGCAGTATTTT.

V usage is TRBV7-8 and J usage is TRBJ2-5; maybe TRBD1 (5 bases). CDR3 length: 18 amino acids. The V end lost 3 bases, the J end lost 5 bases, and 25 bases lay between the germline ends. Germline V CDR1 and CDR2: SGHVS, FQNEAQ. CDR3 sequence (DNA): TGTGCCAGCAGCTTCGTACCCCGGCCGGACAAGAGTCGGGAGACCCAGTACTTC. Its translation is CASSFVPRPDKSRETQYF.

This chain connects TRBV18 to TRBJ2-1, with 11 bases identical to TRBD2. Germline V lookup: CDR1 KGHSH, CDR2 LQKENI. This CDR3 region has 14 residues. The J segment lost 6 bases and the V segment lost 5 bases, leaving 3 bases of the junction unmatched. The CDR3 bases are TGTGCCAGCTCAAGACTAGCGGGGAGCAATGAGCAGTTCTTC. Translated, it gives CASSRLAGSNEQFF.

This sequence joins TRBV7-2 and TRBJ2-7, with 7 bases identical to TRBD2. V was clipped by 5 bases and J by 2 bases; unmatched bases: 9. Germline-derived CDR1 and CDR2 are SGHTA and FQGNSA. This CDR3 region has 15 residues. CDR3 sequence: CASSPQRGLPYEQYF. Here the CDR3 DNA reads TGTGCCAGCAGCCCGCAGCGGGGTCTCCCCTACGAGCAGTACTTC.

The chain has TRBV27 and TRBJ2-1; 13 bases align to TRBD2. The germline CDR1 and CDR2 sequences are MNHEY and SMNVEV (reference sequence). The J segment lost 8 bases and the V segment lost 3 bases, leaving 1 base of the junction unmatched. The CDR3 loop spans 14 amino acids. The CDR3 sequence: CASSFGLAGDEQFF. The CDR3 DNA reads TGTGCCAGCAGTTTCGGACTAGCGGGGGATGAGCAGTTCTTC.

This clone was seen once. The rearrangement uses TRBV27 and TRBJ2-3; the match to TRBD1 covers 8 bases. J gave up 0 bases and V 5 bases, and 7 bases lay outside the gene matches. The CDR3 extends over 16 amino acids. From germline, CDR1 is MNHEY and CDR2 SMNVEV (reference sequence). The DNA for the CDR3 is TGTGCCAGCAGTCCATGGGACAGGAGGAGCACAGATACGCAGTATTTT. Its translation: CASSPWDRRSTDTQYF.

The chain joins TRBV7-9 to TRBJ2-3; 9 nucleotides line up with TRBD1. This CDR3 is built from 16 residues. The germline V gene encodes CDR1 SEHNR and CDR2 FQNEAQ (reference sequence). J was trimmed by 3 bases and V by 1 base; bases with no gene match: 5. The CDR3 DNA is TGTGCCAGCAGCTTAGGGACGACAGGGGGGACAGATACGCAGTATTTT. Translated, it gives CASSLGTTGGTDTQYF.

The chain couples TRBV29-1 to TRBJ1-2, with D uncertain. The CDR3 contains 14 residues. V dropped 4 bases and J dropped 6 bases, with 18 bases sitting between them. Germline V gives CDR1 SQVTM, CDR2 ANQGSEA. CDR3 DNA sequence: TGCAGCGTTGGGGCAGGTGGTACAGCTAATGGCTACACCTTC. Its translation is CSVGAGGTANGYTF.